This T cell receptor beta chain emerged from a study of OX40 agonist ivuxolimab in advanced cancers. Whole-study context: Ivuxolimab is a fully human IgG2 antibody that activates OX40 (CD134). Three partial responders included one hepatocellular carcinoma patient and two cutaneous melanoma patients.

Points on this clone: Its cognate antigen is unknown.

Study results and limitations: Relatively little clonal expansion, among the lowest observed, appeared in partial responders at 0.1-3.0 mg/kg. The authors also found low normalized T-cell clonal expansion in some nonresponders.

Generated by immunoSEQ multiplex PCR, the TCRdb table keeps only in-frame clones and is missing some. The data contain approximately 78,000 clones, around 89% of them seen just once; the ten biggest clones take up around 0.96%. Germline V lookup: CDR1 SGHRS, CDR2 YFSETQ. V trimming: 5 bases; J trimming: 7 bases; junction bases outside the gene matches: 9. The CDR3 has 15 residues. The material sequenced was CD4+ or CD8+ T cells sorted from blood, taken in a trial of the OX40 agonist ivuxolimab. The chain carries TRBV5-1 and TRBJ1-6, with 7 bases lining up with TRBD1. The TCR comes from an adult with an advanced solid tumor such as melanoma, head and neck, liver or kidney cancer. The chain's CDR3 is CASSTTGAINSPLHF. Here the CDR3 DNA reads TGCGCCAGCAGTACTACAGGGGCCATCAATTCACCCCTCCACTTT.